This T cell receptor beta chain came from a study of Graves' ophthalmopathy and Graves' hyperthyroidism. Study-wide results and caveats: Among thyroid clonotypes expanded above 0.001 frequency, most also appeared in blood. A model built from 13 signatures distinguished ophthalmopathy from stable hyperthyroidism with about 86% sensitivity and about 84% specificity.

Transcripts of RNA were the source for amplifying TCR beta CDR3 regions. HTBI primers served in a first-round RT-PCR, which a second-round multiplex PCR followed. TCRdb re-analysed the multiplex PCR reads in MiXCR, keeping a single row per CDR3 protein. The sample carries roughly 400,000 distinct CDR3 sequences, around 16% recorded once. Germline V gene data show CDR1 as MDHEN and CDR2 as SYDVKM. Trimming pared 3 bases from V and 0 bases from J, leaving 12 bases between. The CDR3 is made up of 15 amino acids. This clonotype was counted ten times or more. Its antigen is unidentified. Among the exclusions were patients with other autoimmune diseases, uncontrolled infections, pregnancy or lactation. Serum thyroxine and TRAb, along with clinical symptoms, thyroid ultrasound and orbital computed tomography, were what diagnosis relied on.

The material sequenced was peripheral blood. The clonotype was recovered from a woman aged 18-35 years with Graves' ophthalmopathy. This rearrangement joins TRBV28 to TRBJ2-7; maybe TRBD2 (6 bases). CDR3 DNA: TGTGCCAGCAGTTTGCGGGGCGCACCCTCCTACGAGCAGTACTTC. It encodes CASSLRGAPSYEQYF.